This TCR beta chain was recovered during a study of OX40 agonist ivuxolimab in advanced cancers. Overall study context: Earlier treatment with anti-PD-1, anti-PD-L1 or anti-CTLA-4 was permitted, and roughly 42% had received some.

This CDR3 comprises 13 residues. V lost 7 bases and J lost 8; bases outside the gene matches: 8. Germline V gene lookup returns CDR1 MNHNS and CDR2 SASEGT. The table came from immunoSEQ multiplex PCR; TCRdb's copy has only in-frame clones and leaves some out. Of 30,000 to 35,000 clones listed, over 75% are singletons. Points from the study as a whole: Both blood CD4+ and CD8+ T cells showed clonal growth by week 6 at 0.1 to 3.0 mg/kg.

If patients had autoimmune disease history or systemic immunosuppression, they were excluded. Patients had blood sampled at baseline and again on cycle 4 day 1 and cycle 7 day 1. Note on this clone: Its antigen is as yet unknown.

The sequences come from CD4+ or CD8+ T cells sorted from blood, collected in a trial of the OX40 agonist ivuxolimab. V gene TRBV6-1 combines with J gene TRBJ1-2, with 9 bases fitting TRBD1. This receptor was taken from an adult with an advanced solid tumor such as melanoma, head and neck, liver or kidney cancer. The CDR3 DNA is TGTGCCAGCAAGGGACAGGGTGTGAGGGGCTACACCTTC. Protein product: CASKGQGVRGYTF.